This is a list of T cell receptor beta chains from one sample in a study of radiotherapy plus CTLA-4 blockade in lung cancer. Libraries were prepared by immunoSEQ multiplex PCR; TCRdb keeps only in-frame clonotypes and omits some of them. The profile shows 86,000 or so clones, 60% to 85% of them singletons. The sequences come from peripheral blood, collected from a patient treated with radiotherapy plus ipilimumab. Receptor source: a human donor with non-small cell lung cancer who had a partial response to radiotherapy plus ipilimumab. Some clones in this sample may be carry-over from other donors' samples. CDR3s leave out the opening cysteine and the closing phenylalanine or tryptophan.

V: TRBV6-1; J: TRBJ1-1; CDR3: ASSDTGFGTEAF
V: TRBV7-9; J: TRBJ2-1; CDR3: ASSFAAAFYNEQF
V: TRBV13; J: TRBJ2-7; CDR3: ASSLGASGQGYYEQY
V: TRBV6-5; J: TRBJ2-2; CDR3: ASSYWRNTGELF
V: TRBV18; J: TRBJ2-3; CDR3: ASSLRGREDTQY
V: TRBV18; J: TRBJ2-7; CDR3: ASSPPTSGGPGQY
V: TRBV5-1; J: TRBJ1-2; CDR3: ASSTDSTQSHYGYT
V: TRBV5-1; J: TRBJ2-3; CDR3: ASSFNTESRYTDTQY
V: TRBV18; J: TRBJ2-1; CDR3: ASSPASGLNEQF
V: TRBV5-1; J: TRBJ1-1; CDR3: ASSLGASTEAF
V: TRBV10-3; J: TRBJ1-3; CDR3: AIDIGRSGNTIY
V: TRBV7-3; J: TRBJ2-7; CDR3: ASSPSRLASGTSEQY
V: TRBV6-5; J: TRBJ2-7; CDR3: ASSYSGLAGAYEQY
V: TRBV27; J: TRBJ1-1; CDR3: ASKRGWDTEAF
V: TRBV7-6; J: TRBJ2-7; CDR3: ASSLRGPGSGRRYEQY
V: TRBV27; J: TRBJ1-6; CDR3: ASRSLELGRPLH
V: TRBV2; J: TRBJ2-7; CDR3: ASSEDRGTNEQY
V: TRBV6-5; J: TRBJ2-2; CDR3: ASSSNRLTGELF
V: TRBV10-3; J: TRBJ2-6; CDR3: AISRLVESGANVLT
V: TRBV7-3; J: TRBJ2-3; CDR3: ASSLLGAGDTQY
V: TRBV5-8; J: TRBJ1-1; CDR3: ASSSQGRGFMNTEAF
V: TRBV10-3; J: TRBJ1-5; CDR3: AISESLQPTQPQH
V: TRBV5-1; J: TRBJ2-7; CDR3: ASSLGSRDNSYEQY
V: TRBV9; J: TRBJ1-2; CDR3: ASSAGQGAPGYT
V: TRBV7-8; J: TRBJ2-1; CDR3: ASSLVRGSYNEQF
V: TRBV7-9; J: TRBJ1-2; CDR3: ASSLEGGFGYT
V: TRBV28; J: TRBJ2-2; CDR3: ASSPLEPPRANTGELF
V: TRBV7-3; J: TRBJ2-7; CDR3: ASSSSGGYEQY
V: TRBV5-1; J: TRBJ2-5; CDR3: ASSFGLAGASRPETQY
V: TRBV2; J: TRBJ2-3; CDR3: ASSDRVKVSDTQY
V: TRBV28; J: TRBJ1-2; CDR3: ASRRGGPLAGGYT
V: TRBV21-1; J: TRBJ1-2; CDR3: ASSKAEWTGPFYGYT
V: TRBV25-1; J: TRBJ2-5; CDR3: ASSVQRGTETQY
V: TRBV2; J: TRBJ2-7; CDR3: ASSESFQGANEQY
V: TRBV9; J: TRBJ1-6; CDR3: ASSGGGNSPLH
V: TRBV7-2; J: TRBJ2-7; CDR3: ASSLRGRGLAGVRQY
V: TRBV7-2; J: TRBJ2-5; CDR3: ASSSSQGVVGETQY
V: TRBV15; J: TRBJ2-5; CDR3: ATSSGGRLGKQETQY
V: TRBV10-3; J: TRBJ1-1; CDR3: AISETAPTEAF
V: TRBV11-1; J: TRBJ1-1; CDR3: ASSPTGGSVNTEAF
V: TRBV4-1; J: TRBJ2-1; CDR3: ASSHTGGKYNEQF
V: TRBV6-5; J: TRBJ1-5; CDR3: ASRRGSRNQPQH
V: TRBV27; J: TRBJ1-3; CDR3: ASSLTGRGGGGNTIY
V: TRBV21-1; J: TRBJ1-2; CDR3: ASSKAASLFYVCT
V: TRBV5-1; J: TRBJ2-1; CDR3: ASSYYRDNEQF
V: TRBV27; J: .; CDR3: ASGKRAGGSYEQY
V: TRBV7-9; J: TRBJ1-2; CDR3: ASSLGQNYGYT
V: TRBV5-1; J: TRBJ2-5; CDR3: ASSLGTSGRLETQY
V: TRBV5-8; J: TRBJ1-6; CDR3: ASSEYRGNSPLH
V: TRBV28; J: TRBJ1-6; CDR3: ASSLRDRVHLHHSPLH
V: TRBV5-6; J: TRBJ1-6; CDR3: ASSRRDSNNSPLH
V: TRBV7-9; J: TRBJ2-1; CDR3: ATPGQGSWEQF